The 9 T cell receptor beta chains reported below all come from one sample, sequenced in a study of T cell clonality in common variable immunodeficiency. TCRdb's copy holds only in-frame clones and misses some; the assay was immunoSEQ multiplex PCR. This repertoire holds approximately 58,000 clones, and none appear only once. Input material: peripheral blood mononuclear cells. The receptors here all came from a person aged 18 to 75 in good health.

This clone was counted between two and nine times. The observed sequence ends 3 residues before the CDR3 terminus, with the missing tail filled in from the germline J gene. This chain joins TRBV19 and TRBJ2-7; 7 nucleotides agree with TRBD2. Germline assignment: CDR1 LNHDA and CDR2 SQIVND (reference sequence). The J segment lost 0 bases and the V segment lost 10 bases, leaving 9 bases of the junction unmatched. This CDR3 contains 14 residues. The CDR3 is CATGIAGSSYEQYF. CDR3 DNA (partial): TGTGCCACCGGAATAGCGGGTTCCTCCTACGAG. The full variable domain, its missing parts supplied by reference TRBV19 and TRBJ2-7, is DGGITQSPKYLFRKEGQNVTLSCEQNLNHDAMYWYRQDPGQGLRLIYYSQIVNDFQKGDIAEGYSVSREKKESFPLTVTSAQKNPTAFYLCATGIAGSSYEQYFGPGTRLTVT.

This clone was counted many times. The CDR3 extends 3 residues past the end of the read, so its final part is completed from the germline J gene. The rearrangement uses TRBV2 and TRBJ2-3, with D maybe TRBD2 (6 bases). From germline, CDR1 is SNHLY and CDR2 FYNNEI. Trimming cost V 5 bases and J 2 bases, with 17 bases left between them. CDR3 length: 16 residues. The CDR3 here is CASSQNGGSATDTQYF. CDR3 bases read: TGTGCCAGCAGTCAAAACGGGGGTTCAGCCACAGATACG.

This clone has at least ten counts. With the read ending 3 residues before the CDR3 end, the germline J gene is used to fill in that end. The chain combines TRBV2 with TRBJ2-7, with D possibly matching TRBD2 (7 bases). V lost 11 bases to trimming and J lost 1 base, with 9 bases between them. This CDR3 has 11 amino acids. CDR1 and CDR2 (germline): SNHLY, FYNNEI. The part of the CDR3 DNA that was read is TGTGCCGGGGGGGCATCCTACGAG. Translating it yields CAGGASYE. The CDR3, in full, reads CAGGASYEQYF. The complete variable domain, with remaining parts taken from reference TRBV2 and TRBJ2-7, reads EPEVTQTPSHQVTQMGQEVILRCVPISNHLYFYWYRQILGQKVEFLVSFYNNEISEKSEIFDDQFSVERPDGSNFTLKIRSTKLEDSAMYFCAGGASYEQYFGPGTRLTVT.

This clone was observed at least ten times. The read stops 3 residues short of the end of the CDR3; the missing end is completed from the germline J gene. The gene calls are TRBV14 and TRBJ1-1; D uncertain. Germline loops: CDR1 SGHDN, CDR2 FVKESK. The CDR3 is made up of 16 amino acids. Between the trimmed V and J ends, which lost 1 base and 5 bases, there was a span of 17 bases. The CDR3 sequence is CASSQGQWRVDTEAFF. CDR3 bases read: TGTGCCAGCAGCCAAGGACAATGGCGGGTGGATACTGAA.

This clone was detected ten times or more. The read comes to an end 3 residues before the CDR3 does, leaving the germline J gene to fill in the end. V is TRBV28 and J is TRBJ2-7; D might be TRBD2 (6 bases). The germline V gene encodes CDR1 MDHEN and CDR2 SYDVKM. With 6 bases removed from V and 0 bases from J, the gap between germline ends came to 12 bases. This CDR3 region has 14 residues. The sequenced part of the CDR3 DNA is TGTGCCAGCAGACCGGGACTTAACTCCTACGAG. This gives the protein CASRPGLNSYE. The complete CDR3 protein is CASRPGLNSYEQYF. Variable domain in full (rest from reference TRBV28 and TRBJ2-7): DVKVTQSSRYLVKRTGEKVFLECVQDMDHENMFWYRQDPGLGLRLIYFSYDVKMKEKGDIPEGYSVSREKKERFSLILESASTNQTSMYLCASRPGLNSYEQYFGPGTRLTVT.

This clone was found many times. The covered CDR3 bases are TGTGCCAGCAGCTTTCCGGCGGCTAGCACAGATACG. Protein sequence: CASSFPAASTDT. The CDR3, in full, reads CASSFPAASTDTQYF. The chain recombines TRBV5-4 with TRBJ2-3; D gene unclear. The read finishes 3 residues shy of the CDR3 end, and the germline J gene is used to complete it. CDR1 SGHNT and CDR2 YYREEE come from the germline V gene (reference sequence). V was cut by 2 bases and J by 0 bases, with 10 bases left in between. The CDR3 consists of 15 residues.

With respect to this clone: From the germline J gene comes the end of the CDR3, since the read stops 3 residues before it. The chain couples TRBV20-1 to TRBJ2-3; 12 bases are shared with TRBD2. Germline V CDR1 and CDR2: DFQATT, SNEGSKA (reference sequence). V was pared by 0 bases and J by 1 base, with 5 bases of the junction left unmatched. This CDR3 is 17 amino acids long. Partial CDR3 DNA: TGCAGTGCTAGAGAACTAGCGGGAGGCCCTGGCACAGATACG. Amino acids: CSARELAGGPGTDT. The full CDR3 sequence reads CSARELAGGPGTDTQYF.

Many counts were recorded for this clone. The CDR3 is cut off 3 residues early in the read; its end comes from the germline J gene. The chain uses TRBV10-3 and TRBJ1-1, with TRBD1 matching over 8 bases. After removal of 5 bases from V and 4 bases from J, the junction contained 9 bases not matched to a gene. There are 15 residues in the CDR3. Looked up from germline, CDR1 is ENHRY and CDR2 is SYGVKD. The DNA read from the CDR3 is TGTGCCATCAGTCCCGGGACAGGATCGGGCACTGAA. Encoded protein: CAISPGTGSGTE. The entire CDR3 sequence reads CAISPGTGSGTEAFF.

This clone was picked up many times. The read ends 3 residues early relative to the CDR3; the germline J gene fills the gap. The chain joins TRBV5-4 to TRBJ1-2, with D perhaps TRBD1 (5 bases). Germline-derived CDR1 and CDR2 are SGHNT and YYREEE (reference sequence). Trimming removed 5 bases from V and 2 bases from J, with 10 bases in between. This CDR3 contains 13 residues. CDR3 protein: CASRPDSNYGYTF. The covered CDR3 bases are TGTGCCAGCAGGCCTGACAGCAACTATGGC.